This is a list of T cell receptor beta chains from one sample in a study of CD8 T cells in Susac syndrome. TCRdb itself ran the immunoSEQ multiplex PCR reads through MiXCR, one entry per CDR3 protein. The sample records hundreds of thousands of distinct CDR3 sequences, approximately 90% being singletons. Specimen: CD8+ T cells from PBMCs. These TCRs come from a human donor with multiple sclerosis. The CDR3 runs from the conserved cysteine through the conserved F or W. The D gene is left open where the match is weak. For some rows the clone size is stated as once, few or many, or as a class when expanded; others skip it.

V: TRBV29-1
length: 13
size: NA
J: TRBJ2-7
D: NA
CDR3: CSVRDSPLYEQYF
DNA: TGCAGCGTAAGGGACTCCCCTCTCTACGAGCAGTACTTC

V: TRBV6-2/TRBV6-3
length: 15
size: NA
J: TRBJ2-7
D: NA
CDR3: CASSTLEGGAFEQYF
DNA: TGTGCCAGCAGCACTTTAGAGGGGGGGGCTTTCGAGCAGTACTTC

V: TRBV7-9
length: 16
size: NA
J: TRBJ2-7
D: TRBD1
CDR3: CASSPRRSAGGNEQYF
DNA: TGTGCCAGCAGCCCACGGAGGTCCGCAGGGGGTAACGAGCAGTACTTC

V: TRBV20-1
length: 14
size: NA
J: TRBJ2-7
D: NA
CDR3: CSARDPPVSYEQYF
DNA: TGCAGTGCTAGAGATCCGCCCGTCTCCTACGAGCAGTACTTC

V: TRBV7-9
length: 14
size: NA
J: TRBJ1-1
D: TRBD1
CDR3: CASSFGQGETEAFF
DNA: TGTGCCAGCAGCTTTGGACAGGGGGAGACTGAAGCTTTCTTT

V: TRBV6-5
length: 15
size: NA
J: TRBJ2-1
D: TRBD2
CDR3: CASSYETSGYNEQFF
DNA: TGTGCCAGCAGTTACGAGACTAGCGGGTACAATGAGCAGTTCTTC

V: TRBV6-5
length: 13
size: NA
J: TRBJ2-1
D: NA
CDR3: CASSLSTSNEQFF
DNA: TGTGCCAGCAGTTTATCCACAAGCAATGAGCAGTTCTTC

V: TRBV6-5
length: 18
size: NA
J: TRBJ2-7
D: NA
CDR3: CASSYSAIEGPSSYEQYF
DNA: TGTGCCAGCAGTTACTCGGCTATAGAGGGACCCTCCTCCTACGAGCAGTACTTC

V: TRBV4-3
length: 13
size: NA
J: TRBJ2-7
D: NA
CDR3: CASSQAAFYEQYF
DNA: TGCGCCAGCAGCCAGGCCGCCTTCTACGAGCAGTACTTC

V: TRBV28
length: 13
size: NA
J: TRBJ2-7
D: NA
CDR3: CASSLATQYEQYF
DNA: TGTGCCAGCAGTTTAGCCACCCAATACGAGCAGTACTTC

V: TRBV11-2
length: 14
size: once
J: TRBJ2-7
D: NA
CDR3: CASSSGQTVYEQYF
DNA: TGTGCCAGCAGCTCCGGACAGACCGTTTACGAGCAGTACTTC

V: TRBV13
length: 15
size: NA
J: TRBJ1-2
D: TRBD1
CDR3: CASSLTGTGNVFYTF
DNA: TGTGCCAGCAGCTTGACCGGGACAGGGAATGTTTTCTACACCTTC

V: TRBV19
length: 14
size: NA
J: TRBJ1-2
D: NA
CDR3: CASSIGADSGGYTF
DNA: TGTGCCAGTAGTATAGGGGCGGACAGCGGGGGCTACACCTTC

V: TRBV5-4
length: 15
size: NA
J: TRBJ1-2
D: NA
CDR3: CASRYSSGENYGYTF
DNA: TGTGCCAGCAGATACTCATCAGGGGAGAACTATGGCTACACCTTC

V: TRBV27
length: 14
size: NA
J: TRBJ2-7
D: NA
CDR3: CASSFMHTEYEQYF
DNA: TGTGCCAGCAGTTTTATGCACACGGAGTACGAGCAGTACTTC

V: TRBV12-5
length: 15
size: NA
J: TRBJ2-1
D: TRBD1
CDR3: CASGLVQGTYNEQFF
DNA: TGTGCTAGTGGTTTGGTACAGGGGACGTACAATGAGCAGTTCTTC

V: TRBV11-2
length: 14
size: NA
J: TRBJ2-5
D: NA
CDR3: CASSFGSFQETQYF
DNA: TGTGCCAGCAGCTTCGGGAGTTTCCAAGAGACCCAGTACTTC

V: TRBV20-1
length: 19
size: NA
J: TRBJ2-7
D: TRBD2
CDR3: CSARDPGTSGKRVEHEQYF
DNA: TGCAGTGCTAGAGATCCTGGGACTAGCGGGAAGAGGGTGGAACACGAGCAGTACTTC

V: TRBV28
length: 15
size: NA
J: TRBJ2-7
D: TRBD1
CDR3: CASSLLGGGSYEQYF
DNA: TGTGCCAGCAGTTTATTAGGGGGCGGCTCCTACGAGCAGTACTTC

V: TRBV7-9
length: 15
size: NA
J: TRBJ1-2
D: TRBD1
CDR3: CASSRGGTDVWGYTF
DNA: TGTGCCAGCAGCCGCGGTGGGACAGACGTCTGGGGCTACACCTTC

V: TRBV14
length: 19
size: NA
J: TRBJ2-2
D: NA
CDR3: CASSQDQANSIMFTGELFF
DNA: TGTGCCAGCAGCCAAGATCAGGCGAATTCCATCATGTTCACCGGGGAGCTGTTTTTT

V: TRBV2
length: 15
size: NA
J: TRBJ2-2
D: NA
CDR3: CASSERGFHTGELFF
DNA: TGTGCCAGCAGTGAACGGGGGTTCCACACCGGGGAGCTGTTTTTT

V: TRBV7-2
length: 14
size: NA
J: TRBJ2-5
D: NA
CDR3: CASSLVRREETQYF
DNA: TGTGCCAGCAGCTTAGTTCGGAGAGAAGAGACCCAGTACTTC

V: TRBV28
length: 11
size: NA
J: TRBJ2-1
D: NA
CDR3: CATSSYNEQFF
DNA: TGTGCCACGAGCTCCTACAATGAGCAGTTCTTC

V: TRBV28
length: 12
size: NA
J: TRBJ2-7
D: NA
CDR3: CASSLDGGASYF
DNA: TGTGCCAGCAGTTTAGACGGGGGCGCTTCATACTTC

V: TRBV2
length: 13
size: NA
J: TRBJ2-1
D: TRBD2
CDR3: CASTGLYYNEQFF
DNA: TGTGCCAGCACGGGACTATACTACAATGAGCAGTTCTTC

V: TRBV5-4
length: 17
size: NA
J: TRBJ2-1
D: NA
CDR3: CASSSPPQSFRNNEQFF
DNA: TGTGCCAGCAGCTCCCCCCCACAAAGCTTTCGCAACAATGAGCAGTTCTTC

V: TRBV7-6
length: 15
size: NA
J: TRBJ2-1
D: TRBD2
CDR3: CASSLERTSYNEQFF
DNA: TGTGCCAGCAGCTTAGAGAGGACTAGCTACAATGAGCAGTTCTTC